The rows below give T cell receptor beta chains drawn from one sample of a study of PD-L1 blockade in urothelial cancer. Profiling relied on immunoSEQ multiplex PCR, and the TCRdb table lists in-frame clones only, not all of them. Among some 89,000 clones listed, more than 70% were seen once. Sequenced material: PBMCs, taken around atezolizumab (anti-PD-L1) treatment. The receptors derive from a man aged 60 to 69 with urothelial cancer. Each CDR3 is given with its conserved first and last residue. The D gene is left open where the match is weak. Clone size is given for some rows only: seen once, a few or many times, or a class if the clone is expanded.

v_call: TRBV4-3; cdr3_length: 21; clone_size: -; j_call: TRBJ2-3; d_call: TRBD2; cdr3_aa: CASSQGLGKGLAGGNTDTQYF; cdr3_nt: TGCGCCAGCAGCCAAGGTTTGGGGAAGGGACTAGCGGGAGGAAACACAGATACGCAGTATTTT
v_call: TRBV11-3; cdr3_length: 12; clone_size: -; j_call: TRBJ1-2; d_call: -; cdr3_aa: CASADRDYGYTF; cdr3_nt: TGTGCCAGCGCTGACAGAGACTATGGCTACACCTTC
v_call: TRBV11-1; cdr3_length: 15; clone_size: -; j_call: TRBJ2-7; d_call: -; cdr3_aa: CASSLGLARVYEQYF; cdr3_nt: TGTGCCAGCAGCTTAGGGCTAGCGAGAGTCTACGAGCAGTACTTC
v_call: TRBV7-6; cdr3_length: 17; clone_size: -; j_call: TRBJ2-7; d_call: TRBD2; cdr3_aa: CASSLGLAGESSYEQYF; cdr3_nt: TGTGCCAGCAGCCTAGGACTAGCGGGGGAAAGCTCCTACGAGCAGTACTTC
v_call: TRBV20-1; cdr3_length: 9; clone_size: -; j_call: TRBJ2-7; d_call: -; cdr3_aa: CSAAGEQYF; cdr3_nt: TGCAGTGCTGCGGGGGAGCAGTACTTC
v_call: TRBV9; cdr3_length: 15; clone_size: -; j_call: TRBJ1-3; d_call: TRBD1; cdr3_aa: CASSADRGGGNTIYF; cdr3_nt: TGTGCCAGCAGCGCCGACAGGGGGGGAGGAAACACCATATATTTT
v_call: TRBV4-1; cdr3_length: 18; clone_size: -; j_call: TRBJ1-3; d_call: -; cdr3_aa: CASSQETPDRNSGNTIYF; cdr3_nt: TGCGCCAGCAGCCAAGAAACCCCGGACAGAAACTCTGGAAACACCATATATTTT
v_call: TRBV5-1; cdr3_length: 15; clone_size: -; j_call: TRBJ1-2; d_call: -; cdr3_aa: CASGDRPVSVRGYTF; cdr3_nt: TGCGCCAGCGGCGATAGACCAGTCAGCGTTCGGGGCTACACCTTC
v_call: TRBV29-1; cdr3_length: 11; clone_size: -; j_call: TRBJ1-2; d_call: -; cdr3_aa: CSVGEGNGYTF; cdr3_nt: TGCAGCGTTGGGGAGGGCAATGGCTACACCTTC
v_call: TRBV9; cdr3_length: 18; clone_size: -; j_call: TRBJ2-5; d_call: -; cdr3_aa: CASSTSPPKGGYEETQYF; cdr3_nt: TGTGCCAGCAGCACTTCACCGCCTAAGGGGGGGTACGAAGAGACCCAGTACTTC
v_call: TRBV7-3; cdr3_length: 13; clone_size: -; j_call: TRBJ2-4; d_call: -; cdr3_aa: CASSLSTGNIQYF; cdr3_nt: TGTGCCAGCAGCTTAAGCACAGGAAACATTCAGTACTTC
v_call: TRBV5-1; cdr3_length: 15; clone_size: -; j_call: TRBJ1-6; d_call: -; cdr3_aa: CASSLAMGEDSPLHF; cdr3_nt: TGCGCCAGCAGCTTGGCGATGGGGGAGGATTCACCCCTCCACTTT
v_call: TRBV6-1; cdr3_length: 15; clone_size: -; j_call: TRBJ1-1; d_call: -; cdr3_aa: CASSDLGTPLTEAFF; cdr3_nt: TGTGCCAGCAGTGACCTAGGGACACCGCTAACTGAAGCTTTCTTT
v_call: TRBV7-3; cdr3_length: 15; clone_size: -; j_call: TRBJ1-1; d_call: -; cdr3_aa: CASSRKAGMNTEAFF; cdr3_nt: TGTGCCAGCAGCCGAAAGGCAGGGATGAACACTGAAGCTTTCTTT
v_call: TRBV7-9; cdr3_length: 17; clone_size: -; j_call: TRBJ2-1; d_call: TRBD2; cdr3_aa: CASSLPGTGGRAREQFF; cdr3_nt: TGTGCCAGCAGCTTACCTGGGACTGGCGGGAGGGCCAGGGAGCAGTTCTTC
v_call: TRBV6-1; cdr3_length: 12; clone_size: -; j_call: TRBJ1-5; d_call: -; cdr3_aa: CASRRDNQPQHF; cdr3_nt: TGTGCCAGCAGGCGGGACAATCAGCCCCAGCATTTT
v_call: TRBV29-1; cdr3_length: 15; clone_size: -; j_call: TRBJ2-1; d_call: -; cdr3_aa: CSVVGLDPSYNEQFF; cdr3_nt: TGCAGCGTTGTTGGCCTAGATCCCTCCTACAATGAGCAGTTCTTC
v_call: TRBV30; cdr3_length: 14; clone_size: -; j_call: TRBJ2-7; d_call: -; cdr3_aa: CAWSVPRLSYEQYF; cdr3_nt: TGTGCCTGGAGTGTACCCAGACTCTCCTACGAGCAGTACTTC
v_call: TRBV19; cdr3_length: 16; clone_size: -; j_call: TRBJ2-1; d_call: TRBD2; cdr3_aa: CASSARTSGTYNEQFF; cdr3_nt: TGTGCCAGTAGTGCCCGGACTAGCGGGACCTACAATGAGCAGTTCTTC
v_call: TRBV6-5; cdr3_length: 15; clone_size: few; j_call: TRBJ2-3; d_call: -; cdr3_aa: CASTSRAGRIYTQYF; cdr3_nt: TGTGCCAGCACCTCGAGGGCGGGCCGGATCTATACGCAGTATTTT
v_call: TRBV18; cdr3_length: 15; clone_size: few; j_call: TRBJ2-2; d_call: TRBD2; cdr3_aa: CASLQRGVVTGELFF; cdr3_nt: TGTGCCAGCTTACAGCGGGGGGTCGTGACCGGGGAGCTGTTTTTT
v_call: TRBV7-3; cdr3_length: 14; clone_size: -; j_call: TRBJ2-2; d_call: TRBD1; cdr3_aa: CASRWDRFTGELFF; cdr3_nt: TGTGCCAGCAGATGGGACAGATTCACCGGGGAGCTGTTTTTT
v_call: TRBV2; cdr3_length: 15; clone_size: -; j_call: TRBJ2-3; d_call: TRBD2; cdr3_aa: CASSEVALATDTQYF; cdr3_nt: TGTGCCAGCAGTGAAGTCGCACTAGCGACAGATACGCAGTATTTT
v_call: TRBV11-1; cdr3_length: 13; clone_size: few; j_call: TRBJ1-1; d_call: -; cdr3_aa: CASSLVASTEAFF; cdr3_nt: TGTGCCAGCAGCTTAGTTGCGAGCACTGAAGCTTTCTTT
v_call: TRBV6-5; cdr3_length: 15; clone_size: -; j_call: TRBJ2-6; d_call: -; cdr3_aa: CASRTDSSGANVLTF; cdr3_nt: TGTGCCAGCAGGACTGACAGCTCTGGGGCCAACGTCCTGACTTTC
v_call: TRBV7-3; cdr3_length: 14; clone_size: -; j_call: TRBJ1-1; d_call: -; cdr3_aa: CASSLNSGDGEAFF; cdr3_nt: TGTGCCAGCAGCTTAAATTCAGGGGATGGTGAAGCTTTCTTT
v_call: TRBV7-8; cdr3_length: 15; clone_size: -; j_call: TRBJ2-1; d_call: -; cdr3_aa: CASSHGGSSYNEQFF; cdr3_nt: TGTGCCAGCAGCCACGGCGGCAGCTCCTACAATGAGCAGTTCTTC